This T cell receptor beta chain was sequenced during a study of CXCR3-negative and CXCR3-positive naive CD8 T cells. Findings and limits, study-wide: Hydrophobicity of TRB CDR3s was greater in CXCR3-positive naive cells than in CXCR3-negative naive cells. Naive cells, whether CXCR3-negative or CXCR3-positive, had similar TRBV-TRBJ usage, while memory cells differed. Fresh PBMCs were used in most assays, and CXCR3 expression partially decreased after cryopreservation.

On this clonotype: What it recognizes is unknown.

Germline CDR1 KGHDR, CDR2 SFDVKD. The CDR3 has 18 residues. The authors prepared UMI-labeled TRB cDNA libraries by 5' RACE. TCRdb reprocessed the 5' RACE reads and keeps a single row for each CDR3 protein, giving no DNA. The sample holds 75,000 to 90,000 distinct CDR3 sequences. CD45RO-CCR7+CD27+CD95- characterized naive CD8+ T cells. The rearrangement uses TRBV24-1 and TRBJ2-5; TCRdb's assignment of TRBD1 cannot be checked, as there is no DNA. The origin of this receptor is a human donor in good health. Some clones in this sample may be carry-over from other donors' samples. The sequencing sample was made of naive CXCR3+ CD8+ T cells from blood. The subset is: CD45RO-CCR7+CD27+CD95- naive CD8+ T cells expressing CXCR3 (TNR3+). CDR3 amino acids: CATSDSLGDRGDQETQYF.